This T cell receptor beta chain was sequenced for a study of breast tumors, draining lymph nodes, adjacent tissues. General study results and limits: Luminal-like breast cancer showed significantly higher tumor–nontumor repertoire similarity than basal-like. Tumors had less TCR diversity than lymph nodes, more than nontumor tissue.

With 7 bases removed from V and 5 bases from J, the gap between germline ends came to 12 bases. The CDR3 has 13 amino acids. Germline loops: CDR1 LNHDA, CDR2 SQIVND (reference sequence). TCRdb re-derived calls from the multiplex PCR reads in MiXCR, one entry per CDR3 protein. The sample carries about 230,000 distinct CDR3 sequences, less than 40% recorded once. The lymph nodes were axillary draining lymph nodes from breast cancer patients. Note on this clonotype: Its antigen is not identified.

The sample taken for sequencing was axillary lymph node tissue. The sequence was obtained from a female donor with breast cancer. Some clones in this sample may be carry-over from other donors' samples. The gene calls are TRBV19 and TRBJ1-5, with D hard to call. The CDR3 region is CASIDLLYQPQHF. Here the CDR3 DNA reads TGTGCCAGTATAGATCTGCTCTATCAGCCCCAGCATTTT. The variable domain in full, completed from reference TRBV19 and TRBJ1-5, reads DGGITQSPKYLFRKEGQNVTLSCEQNLNHDAMYWYRQDPGQGLRLIYYSQIVNDFQKGDIAEGYSVSREKKESFPLTVTSAQKNPTAFYLCASIDLLYQPQHFGDGTRLSIL.